This T cell receptor (beta chain) stems from a study of coeliac disease. Sequencing used one aliquot of around 540,000 cells per fraction. Points on this clone: What it recognizes is unknown.

The method was immunoSEQ multiplex PCR; TCRdb's version includes in-frame clones alone and lacks a portion of them. The sample shows 2,000 to 2,500 clones, 65% to 85% of them seen only once. Whole-study findings and limits: In active celiac disease, intraepithelial and lamina propria TRB and TRG repertoires were less clonal than controls. Only 1 of 6 controls, but about 55% of the 18 coeliac samples, showed published gliadin-specific TRB sequences. Lamina propria and intraepithelial cell fractions may contain each other's cells.

Trimming cost V 2 bases and J 6 bases, with 15 bases left between them. CDR3 size: 15 residues. Germline loops: CDR1 SGHKS, CDR2 YYEKEE (reference sequence). The origin of this receptor is a woman aged 50 to 60 with celiac disease on a gluten-free diet. The V gene is TRBV5-5, the J gene TRBJ2-1, with D tentatively TRBD2 (5 bases). The sample taken for sequencing was lamina propria lymphocytes from the gut. CDR3 DNA sequence: TGTGCCAGCAGCTTAGGGAGTATGGTGATCAATGAGCAGTTCTTC. Its protein product is CASSLGSMVINEQFF.